This T cell receptor beta chain originates from a study of T cells in Graves' hyperthyroidism and ophthalmopathy. Study-level information: Once the initial diagnosis was made, peripheral blood was obtained before any treatment.

Researchers amplified the TCR beta CDR3 regions from RNA transcripts. The HTBI primer set drove a first-round RT-PCR of the TCR CDR3. MiXCR, run by TCRdb on the multiplex PCR reads, gives a single entry per CDR3 protein. The repertoire holds 300,000 to 450,000 distinct CDR3 sequences, with under 15% as singletons. Stability of Graves' hyperthyroidism was defined as absent ophthalmopathy progression within 18 months. Hyperthyroidism patients were newly diagnosed, had disease duration under 2 months, and were aged 18 to 65 years. Used for diagnoses were clinical symptoms, serum thyroxine and TRAb, thyroid ultrasound and orbital computed tomography. V shed 3 bases and J 3 bases; nucleotides not matched to a gene: 7. The CDR3 runs 15 residues. Germline V gene sequence: CDR1 SGDLS, CDR2 YYNGEE.

The sequence came from a woman aged 25 to 39 with Graves' hyperthyroidism. V gene TRBV9 combines with J gene TRBJ2-7; 9 bases map to TRBD2. Sequenced: blood. The DNA for the CDR3 is TGTGCCAGCAGCGAGGGCGGTAGCGGGAGCTACGAGCAGTACTTC. It encodes CASSEGGSGSYEQYF. The full variable domain, with the rest looked up from reference TRBV9 and TRBJ2-7, is DSGVTQTPKHLITATGQRVTLRCSPRSGDLSVYWYQQSLDQGLQFLIQYYNGEERAKGNILERFSAQQFPDLHSELNLSSLELGDSALYFCASSEGGSGSYEQYFGPGTRLTVT.